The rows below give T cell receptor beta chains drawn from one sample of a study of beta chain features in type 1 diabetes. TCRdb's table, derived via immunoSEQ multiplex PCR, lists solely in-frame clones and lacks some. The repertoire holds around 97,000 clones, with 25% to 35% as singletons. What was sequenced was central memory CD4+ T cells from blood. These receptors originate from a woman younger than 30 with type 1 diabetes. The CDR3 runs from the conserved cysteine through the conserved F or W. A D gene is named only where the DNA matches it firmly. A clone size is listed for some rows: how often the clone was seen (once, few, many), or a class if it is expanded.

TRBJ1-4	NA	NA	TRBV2	CASSEYKPAKLFF	TGTGCCAGCAGTGAATACAAACCCGCAAAACTGTTTTTT
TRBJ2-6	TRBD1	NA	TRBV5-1	CASSFGQGVANVLTF	TGCGCCAGCAGCTTTGGTCAGGGGGTAGCCAACGTCCTGACTTTC
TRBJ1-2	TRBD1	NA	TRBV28	CASLAATGRYGYTF	TGTGCCAGTCTTGCGGCGACAGGGAGGTATGGCTACACCTTC
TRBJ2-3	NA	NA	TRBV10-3	CAISESVFTDTQYF	TGTGCCATCAGTGAGTCCGTCTTCACAGATACGCAGTATTTT
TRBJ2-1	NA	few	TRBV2	CASRRDNYNEQFF	TGTGCCAGCAGACGGGACAACTACAATGAGCAGTTCTTC
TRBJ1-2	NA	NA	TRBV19	CASRRRGNYGYTF	TGTGCCAGTAGAAGGCGGGGCAACTATGGCTACACCTTC
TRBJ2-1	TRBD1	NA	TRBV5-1	CASSRMDRTHNEQFF	TGCGCCAGCAGCAGAATGGACAGGACCCACAATGAGCAGTTCTTC
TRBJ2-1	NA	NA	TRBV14	CASSQGPGLYLGSYNEQFF	TGTGCCAGCAGCCAAGGCCCCGGACTATATTTGGGCTCCTACAATGAGCAGTTCTTC
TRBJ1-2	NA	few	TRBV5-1	CASSFGTGYGYTF	TGCGCCAGCAGCTTCGGTACGGGCTATGGCTACACCTTC
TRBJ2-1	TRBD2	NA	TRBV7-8	CASSWTSGSGEQFF	TGTGCCAGCAGCTGGACTAGCGGGAGTGGTGAGCAGTTCTTC
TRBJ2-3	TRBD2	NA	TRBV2	CASSEGSGRVVDTQYF	TGTGCCAGCAGTGAAGGGAGCGGGAGGGTGGTGGATACGCAGTATTTT
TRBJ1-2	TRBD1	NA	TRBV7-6	CASSLYQGGGYTF	TGTGCCAGCAGCTTATACCAGGGGGGCGGCTACACCTTC
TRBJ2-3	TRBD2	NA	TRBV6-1	CASSAIPTTSGRGDTQYF	TGTGCCAGCAGTGCAATCCCAACGACTAGCGGGAGAGGAGATACGCAGTATTTT
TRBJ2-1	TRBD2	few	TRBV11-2	CASSLDRGRQFF	TGTGCCAGCAGCTTGGACCGCGGGAGGCAGTTCTTC
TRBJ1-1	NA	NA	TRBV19	CASLPPRHRNTEAFF	TGTGCCAGTCTACCCCCGCGACATAGGAACACTGAAGCTTTCTTT
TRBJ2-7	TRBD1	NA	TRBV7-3	CASSPTGTGRYEQYF	TGTGCCAGCAGCCCAACCGGGACAGGGAGATACGAGCAGTACTTC
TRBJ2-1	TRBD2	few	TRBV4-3	CASSQGPQAGGFNEQFF	TGCGCCAGCAGCCAAGGGCCCCAAGCGGGAGGGTTCAATGAGCAGTTCTTC
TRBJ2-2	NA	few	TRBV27	CATTSRVNTGELFF	TGTGCCACGACCTCACGGGTAAACACCGGGGAGCTGTTTTTT
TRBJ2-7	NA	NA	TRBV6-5	CASRANRVGVGEQYF	TGTGCCAGCAGGGCAAACAGGGTTGGCGTGGGCGAGCAGTACTTC
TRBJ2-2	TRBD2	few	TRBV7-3	CASSPQGLAGRPNTGELFF	TGTGCCAGCAGCCCCCAAGGCCTAGCGGGTCGTCCGAACACCGGGGAGCTGTTTTTT
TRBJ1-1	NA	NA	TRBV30	CAWSVGGAGNTEAFF	TGTGCCTGGAGTGTAGGAGGGGCAGGGAACACTGAAGCTTTCTTT
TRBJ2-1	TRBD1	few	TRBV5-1	CASTGQGRNEQFF	TGCGCCAGCACCGGACAGGGGCGCAATGAGCAGTTCTTC
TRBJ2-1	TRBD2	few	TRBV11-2	CASSVTSGGTYNEQFF	TGTGCCAGCAGCGTTACTAGCGGGGGGACCTACAATGAGCAGTTCTTC
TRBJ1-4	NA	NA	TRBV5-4	CASSPGGGRSEKLFF	TGTGCCAGCAGCCCCGGGGGGGGAAGGAGTGAAAAACTGTTTTTT
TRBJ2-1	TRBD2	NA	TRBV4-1	CASSQGGGAGAYNEQFF	TGCGCCAGCAGCCAAGGTGGAGGGGCGGGAGCATACAATGAGCAGTTCTTC
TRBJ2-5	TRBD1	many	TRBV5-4	CASSLQGAAETQYF	TGTGCCAGCAGCCTTCAGGGGGCGGCGGAGACCCAGTACTTC
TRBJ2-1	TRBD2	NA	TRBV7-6	CASSGRGTSGTEQFF	TGTGCCAGCAGCGGCCGGGGGACTAGCGGGACTGAGCAGTTCTTC
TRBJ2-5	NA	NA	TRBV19	CASSSDQGRAETQYF	TGTGCCAGTAGTTCCGACCAGGGGCGGGCAGAGACCCAGTACTTC
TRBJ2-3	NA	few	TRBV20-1	CSAVSGKAQYF	TGCAGTGCTGTTTCCGGGAAGGCGCAGTATTTT
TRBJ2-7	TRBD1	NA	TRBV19	CASSSPVLFDRVNEQYF	TGTGCCAGTAGTTCGCCCGTACTTTTCGACAGGGTCAACGAGCAGTACTTC
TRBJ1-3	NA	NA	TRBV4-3	CASSQGTGDSGNTIYF	TGCGCCAGCAGCCAAGGAACAGGAGACTCTGGAAACACCATATATTTT
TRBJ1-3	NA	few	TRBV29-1	CSVGNNPGDTIYF	TGCAGCGTTGGGAACAATCCGGGAGACACCATATATTTT
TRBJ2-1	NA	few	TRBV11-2	CASSLETGSSYEQFF	TGTGCCAGCAGCTTAGAAACAGGGAGTAGCTATGAGCAGTTCTTC
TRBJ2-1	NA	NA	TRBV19	CASRAQGRNNEQFF	TGTGCCAGTAGAGCGCAGGGAAGGAACAATGAGCAGTTCTTC
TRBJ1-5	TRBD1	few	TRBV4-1	CASSQDTGTGLSNQPQHF	TGCGCCAGCAGCCAAGACACCGGGACAGGCCTAAGCAATCAGCCCCAGCATTTT
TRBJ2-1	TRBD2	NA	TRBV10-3	CAISGSGSWDEQFF	TGTGCCATCAGTGGTAGCGGGTCCTGGGATGAGCAGTTCTTC
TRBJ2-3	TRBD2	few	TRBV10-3	CAISEGLVTTDTQYF	TGTGCCATCAGTGAGGGACTAGTTACCACAGATACGCAGTATTTT
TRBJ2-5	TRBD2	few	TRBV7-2	CASSLVREGETQYF	TGTGCCAGCAGCTTAGTTAGGGAGGGGGAGACCCAGTACTTC
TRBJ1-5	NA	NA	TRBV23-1	CASRPTGFANQPQHF	TGCGCCAGCAGACCTACAGGTTTCGCTAATCAGCCCCAGCATTTT
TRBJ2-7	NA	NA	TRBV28	CASSLARDYEQYF	TGTGCCAGCAGTTTGGCCAGGGACTACGAGCAGTACTTC